This TCR beta chain was captured in a study of technical replicates of blood from a few donors. The germline gives CDR1 SGHRS, CDR2 YFSETQ. CDR3 length equals 13 residues. Trimming shortened V by 5 bases and J by 3 bases, and 12 bases separated the two germline ends. Libraries were prepared by immunoSEQ multiplex PCR; TCRdb keeps only in-frame clonotypes and omits some of them. Here the sample spans over 75,000 clones, approximately 95% being singletons. The genes are TRBV5-1 and TRBJ2-7; the D gene is possibly TRBD1 (5 bases). Sample: T cells isolated from PBMCs. The clonotype originates from a human donor in good health. The CDR3, as DNA: TGCGCCAGCAGGTGGGGTACAGGCTACGAGCAGTACTTC. Encoded protein: CASRWGTGYEQYF.